Listed here is a single T cell receptor (beta chain). The data belong to a study of blood T cell repertoires in COVID-19. Study at large: Spain, Italy and the United States supplied samples that represented acute and convalescent COVID-19. Nucleic acid was either cDNA or gDNA, and it came from T cells, B-cell-depleted T cells, or PBMCs.

How the authors handled the data: Quantification of nucleated cells was approximated via reference gene primer amplification. Measured with immunoSEQ multiplex PCR; TCRdb has only the in-frame clones, and not every one. The DNA gave D and trimming, while V, J and clone size come from that table. This sample has about 43,000 clones, with approximately 90% found just once. With V trimmed by 2 bases and J by 11 bases, 12 bases remained unmatched. CDR1 and CDR2 (germline): KGHSH, LQKENI. This CDR3 comprises 15 residues. Sequenced: peripheral blood. The source is a man between 60 and 75 years old with active COVID-19. The genes are TRBV18 and TRBJ1-1, with TRBD1 matching over 9 bases. The CDR3 nucleotides read TGTGCCAGCTCACCAAATGGTGGGACAGGGTTGTGGGCTTTCTTT. It is translated as CASSPNGGTGLWAFF.